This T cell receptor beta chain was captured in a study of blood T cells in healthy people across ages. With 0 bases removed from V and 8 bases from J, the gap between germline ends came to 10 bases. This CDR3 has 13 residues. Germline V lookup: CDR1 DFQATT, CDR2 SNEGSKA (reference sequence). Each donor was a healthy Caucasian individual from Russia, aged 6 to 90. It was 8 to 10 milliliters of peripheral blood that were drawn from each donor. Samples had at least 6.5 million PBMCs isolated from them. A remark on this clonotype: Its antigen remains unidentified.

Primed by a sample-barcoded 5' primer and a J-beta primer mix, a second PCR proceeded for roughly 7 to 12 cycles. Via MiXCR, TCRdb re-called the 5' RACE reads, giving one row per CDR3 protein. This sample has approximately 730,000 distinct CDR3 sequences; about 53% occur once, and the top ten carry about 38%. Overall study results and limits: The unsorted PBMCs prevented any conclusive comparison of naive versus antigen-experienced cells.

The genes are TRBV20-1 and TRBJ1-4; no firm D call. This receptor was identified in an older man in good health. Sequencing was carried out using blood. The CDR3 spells CSAREAVVEKLFF. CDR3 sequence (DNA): TGCAGTGCTAGAGAGGCGGTGGTCGAAAAACTGTTTTTT.